The 25 T cell receptor beta chains in this list originate from one sample, sequenced in a study of CD8 T cells in ankylosing spondylitis (TCRdb year 2017). Library preparation used 5' RACE. TCRdb names Illumina HiSeq 2500 as the instrument used. TCRdb trimmed public reads at Q25 via fastp, called clones via MiXCR and kept in-frame beta chains. Every distinct CDR3 protein forms one entry, paired with its most common genes and DNA. This sample comprises roughly 200,000 distinct CDR3 sequences, roughly 13% of them detected only once. The ten largest account for 16% of the sample. The sample consisted of blood, either unsorted or a sorted T cell fraction (not recorded which). The receptors stem from a male donor with ankylosing spondylitis or in good health (not recorded which).

The chain employs TRBV7-2 and TRBJ1-1; a weak D match, TRBD1 (6 bases). CDR3 length: 15 amino acids. Germline CDR1 and CDR2: SGHTA and FQGNSA. Deletions cut 3 bases from V and 4 bases from J, with 15 bases between. CDR3 sequence: CASSFATGKLTEAFF. The DNA for the CDR3 is TGTGCCAGCAGCTTCGCCACAGGGAAACTCACTGAAGCTTTCTTT.

The V gene is TRBV6-1, the J gene TRBJ2-7; D not resolved. Germline loops: CDR1 MNHNS, CDR2 SASEGT. Trimming left V 4 bases short and J 2 bases short, with 12 bases between. This CDR3 has 14 residues. CDR3 nucleotides: TGTGCCAGCAGTGGACCGGACGACGCCTACGAGCAGTACTTC. It codes for CASSGPDDAYEQYF.

The chain recombines TRBV7-6 with TRBJ2-7, with TRBD1 matching over 7 bases. Germline loops: CDR1 SGHVS, CDR2 FNYEAQ. The CDR3 has 16 residues. Trimming at V came to 1 base and at J to 0 bases, leaving 6 bases not matched to a gene. CDR3 sequence reads: CASSLGGQFSSYEQYF. The CDR3 bases are TGTGCCAGCAGCTTAGGGGGACAGTTTAGCTCCTACGAGCAGTACTTC.

The sample holds many counts of this clonotype. The V gene is TRBV20-1, the J gene TRBJ2-7; 8 bases align to TRBD1. The germline V gene encodes CDR1 DFQATT and CDR2 SNEGSKA (reference sequence). There are 13 residues in the CDR3. The V and J ends lost 5 bases and 1 base, in that order; junction bases with no gene match: 4. The CDR3 sequence: CSASGTGSYEQYF. CDR3 sequence (DNA): TGCAGTGCTTCCGGGACAGGATCCTACGAGCAGTACTTC.

This rearrangement joins TRBV12-3 or TRBV12-4 to TRBJ1-1, with 9 bases that match TRBD1. The V and J ends lost 5 bases and 9 bases, in that order; junction bases with no gene match: 7. CDR3 length: 13 residues. The CDR3 DNA follows: TGTGCCAGCAGTCCGACAGGGGGGGCCAAAGCTTTCTTT. Its protein product is CASSPTGGAKAFF.

Many counts were recorded for this clonotype. The gene calls are TRBV7-9 and TRBJ2-1; D may be TRBD1 (5 bases). V gave up 2 bases and J gave up 9 bases, with 5 bases separating them. The CDR3 spans 11 residues. Germline values: CDR1 SEHNR, CDR2 FQNEAQ (reference sequence). The DNA for the CDR3 is TGTGCCAGCAGCTTAAGGGGTGAGCAGTTCTTC. It encodes CASSLRGEQFF.

This clonotype was detected many times. This chain links TRBV12-3 or TRBV12-4 with TRBJ2-5; no reliable D call. There are 13 residues in the CDR3. The ends were cut back, 6 bases at V and 5 bases at J, with 13 bases in the middle. CDR3 coding DNA: TGTGCCAGCAGCCCGGATCAGTGGGAGACCCAGTACTTC. This sequence encodes CASSPDQWETQYF.

This chain joins TRBV7-8 and TRBJ2-1, with D perhaps matching TRBD1 (5 bases). V lost 5 bases, J lost 13 bases, and 15 bases lay in between. Germline V gives CDR1 SGHVS, CDR2 FQNEAQ. The length of the CDR3 is 12 residues. The CDR3 region has the DNA TGTGCCAGCAGCCTTACAGGAGAAACACAGTTCTTC. Its protein product is CASSLTGETQFF.

This clonotype occurred many times. The chain joins TRBV20-1 to TRBJ2-7, with D unclear. Germline-derived CDR1 and CDR2 are DFQATT and SNEGSKA (reference sequence). Trimming stripped 1 base from V and 3 bases from J, with 10 bases between. This CDR3 contains 13 residues. DNA of the CDR3: TGCAGTGCTAGAGGTACGGTTGACTACGAGCAGTACTTC. Its translation: CSARGTVDYEQYF.

The chain combines TRBV5-1 with TRBJ2-3, with D maybe TRBD1 (5 bases). Deletions cut 0 bases from V and 6 bases from J, with 11 bases between. There are 14 residues in the CDR3. Germline V gene sequence: CDR1 SGHRS, CDR2 YFSETQ. In DNA, the CDR3 is TGCGCCAGCAGCTTGGGAGCAGGGTCTGATACGCAGTATTTT. This gives the protein CASSLGAGSDTQYF.

The CDR3, as DNA: TGCAGTGCTAGAGCTTTCGGGACAGGGTGGAACGAGCAGTACTTC. Amino acids: CSARAFGTGWNEQYF. V usage is TRBV20-1 and J usage is TRBJ2-7, with 9 bases lining up with TRBD1. The CDR3 extends over 15 amino acids. Trimming removed 1 base from V and 5 bases from J; junction bases left unmatched: 9. Germline assignment: CDR1 DFQATT and CDR2 SNEGSKA (reference sequence).

This clonotype was observed a handful of times. This rearrangement joins TRBV6-1 to TRBJ2-2; D is ambiguous. The CDR3 runs 11 residues. V was clipped by 1 base and J by 9 bases, with 3 bases between them. Germline CDR1 and CDR2: MNHNS and SASEGT. The CDR3 here is CASSEGRELFF. The CDR3 region has the DNA TGTGCCAGCAGTGAAGGAAGGGAGCTGTTTTTT.

This clonotype showed up many times. The J gene is TRBJ2-1, the V gene TRBV5-1; 10 nucleotides agree with TRBD1. This CDR3 contains 16 residues. From germline, CDR1 is SGHRS and CDR2 YFSETQ. J lost 3 bases, V lost 3 bases, and 6 bases had no gene match. Written as DNA, the CDR3 is TGCGCCAGCAGCTCTCGACAGGGGGCGATCTACAATGAGCAGTTCTTC. Amino acid sequence: CASSSRQGAIYNEQFF.

This clonotype was seen more than once but under ten times. The chain joins TRBV5-5 to TRBJ1-4; a possible D gene is TRBD1 (6 bases). The length of the CDR3 is 13 residues. The V gene lost 4 bases and the J gene lost 8 bases, with 12 bases spanning the gap. Germline CDR1 reads SGHKS; CDR2 reads YYEKEE (reference sequence). DNA of the CDR3: TGTGCCAGCAGCCCCGAAGGGGGGGAAAAACTGTTTTTT. Its translation is CASSPEGGEKLFF.

This clonotype has a handful of counts. This chain joins TRBV2 and TRBJ1-4; D call uncertain. Germline V CDR1 and CDR2: SNHLY, FYNNEI. V was trimmed by 6 bases and J by 8 bases, leaving 10 bases between them. The CDR3 covers 12 residues. The CDR3 DNA reads as TGTGCCAGCAGGGATCCGGGGGAAAAACTGTTTTTT. This sequence encodes CASRDPGEKLFF.

The chain joins TRBV7-9 to TRBJ1-2, with D unresolved. CDR1 SEHNR and CDR2 FQNEAQ come from the germline V gene (reference sequence). The CDR3 is 13 amino acids. Trimming took off 5 bases at V and 6 bases at J, with 13 bases between the two ends. The CDR3 loop reads CASSPLNGDGYTF. The DNA of the CDR3 is TGTGCCAGCAGCCCCTTAAACGGCGATGGCTACACCTTC.

The genes are TRBV15 and TRBJ2-7; perhaps TRBD1 as D (5 bases). This CDR3 spans 13 amino acids. V gave up 5 bases and J gave up 0 bases, with 8 bases separating them. Germline values: CDR1 LNHNV, CDR2 YYDKDF (reference sequence). The CDR3 loop reads CATSDRISYEQYF. The CDR3, as DNA: TGTGCCACCAGCGACAGAATCTCCTACGAGCAGTACTTC.

J is TRBJ2-1 and V is TRBV5-1; D is unclear. The CDR3 covers 14 residues. Per germline, CDR1 SGHRS and CDR2 YFSETQ. Trimming stripped 1 base from V and 3 bases from J, with 8 bases between. The CDR3 is CASSLNAYYNEQFF. CDR3 nucleotides: TGCGCCAGCAGCTTGAACGCGTACTACAATGAGCAGTTCTTC. The full variable domain, rest sourced from reference TRBV5-1 and TRBJ2-1, is KAGVTQTPRYLIKTRGQQVTLSCSPISGHRSVSWYQQTPGQGLQFLFEYFSETQRNKGNFPGRFSGRQFSNSRSEMNVSTLELGDSALYLCASSLNAYYNEQFFGPGTRLTVL.

The sample holds a few counts of this clonotype. The chain combines TRBV11-3 with TRBJ2-5; D may match TRBD1 or TRBD2 (5 bases each). The CDR3 runs 16 residues. Germline loops: CDR1 SGHNT, CDR2 YENEEA. Trimming took off 5 bases at V and 5 bases at J, with 21 bases between the two ends. The CDR3 here is CASSPDGTGLGETQYF. The CDR3, as DNA: TGTGCCAGCAGCCCGGATGGGACGGGTCTCGGGGAGACCCAGTACTTC.

This clonotype was seen more than once but under ten times. The rearrangement links TRBV6-1 to TRBJ1-1, with no clear D. V gave up 2 bases and J gave up 1 base, with 14 bases separating them. The CDR3 totals 16 residues. Germline V gene data show CDR1 as MNHNS and CDR2 as SASEGT. The CDR3 sequence: CASSERNSEGNTEAFF. CDR3 sequence (DNA): TGTGCCAGCAGTGAAAGGAATAGTGAGGGGAACACTGAAGCTTTCTTT.

The chain uses TRBV28 and TRBJ2-1; D may be TRBD2 (6 bases). This CDR3 contains 16 residues. Germline values: CDR1 MDHEN, CDR2 SYDVKM. The ends were cut back, 6 bases at V and 4 bases at J, with 19 bases in the middle. The CDR3 sequence is CASSLISGGLYNEQFF. In DNA form, the CDR3 reads TGTGCCAGCAGCCTTATTAGCGGTGGCCTTTACAATGAGCAGTTCTTC.

This clonotype appeared a few times. The chain links TRBV29-1 to TRBJ2-3; D unclear. V was cut by 7 bases and J by 0 bases, with 11 bases left in between. Germline CDR1 SQVTM, CDR2 ANQGSEA. This CDR3 comprises 13 residues. CDR3 DNA sequence: TGCAGCGGAACTGGGGATAGCACAGATACGCAGTATTTT. It translates to CSGTGDSTDTQYF.

This clonotype was seen a handful of times. The chain links TRBV7-9 to TRBJ2-7; 7 bases map to TRBD2. The CDR3 consists of 15 residues. With V trimmed by 1 base and J by 2 bases, 5 bases remained unmatched. The germline CDR1 and CDR2 sequences are SEHNR and FQNEAQ (reference sequence). The CDR3 loop is CASSLGSSGTYEQYF. CDR3 nucleotide sequence: TGTGCCAGCAGCTTAGGGTCTAGCGGTACCTACGAGCAGTACTTC.

The chain employs TRBV20-1 and TRBJ2-5, with 8 bases identical to TRBD2. There are 15 residues in the CDR3. Germline V gives CDR1 DFQATT, CDR2 SNEGSKA (reference sequence). V trimming: 1 base; J trimming: 3 bases; junction bases outside the gene matches: 7. The CDR3 DNA is TGCAGTGCTAGAGGTGCACTAGCGGTTGAAGAGACCCAGTACTTC. Protein: CSARGALAVEETQYF.

The chain has TRBV18 and TRBJ1-2, with D unclear. Deletions cut 2 bases from V and 2 bases from J, with 18 bases between. The CDR3 contains 17 residues. Germline V gene data show CDR1 as KGHSH and CDR2 as LQKENI. CDR3 in DNA: TGTGCCAGCTCACCAGATCGTCTAACGGAGAAGAACTATGGCTACACCTTC. Protein product: CASSPDRLTEKNYGYTF.